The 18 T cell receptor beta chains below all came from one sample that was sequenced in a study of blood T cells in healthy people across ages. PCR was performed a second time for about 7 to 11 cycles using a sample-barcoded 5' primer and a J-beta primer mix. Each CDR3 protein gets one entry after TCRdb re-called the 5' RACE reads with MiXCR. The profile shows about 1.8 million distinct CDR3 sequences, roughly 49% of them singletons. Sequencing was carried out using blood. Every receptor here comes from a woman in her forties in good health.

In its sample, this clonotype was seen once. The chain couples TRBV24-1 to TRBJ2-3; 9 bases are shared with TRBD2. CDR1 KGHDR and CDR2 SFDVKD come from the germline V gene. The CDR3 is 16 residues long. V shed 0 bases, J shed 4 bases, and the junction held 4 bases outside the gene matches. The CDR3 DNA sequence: TGTGCCACCAGTGATTTGCGGCGGGGGGGCCCAGATACGCAGTATTTT. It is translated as CATSDLRRGGPDTQYF.

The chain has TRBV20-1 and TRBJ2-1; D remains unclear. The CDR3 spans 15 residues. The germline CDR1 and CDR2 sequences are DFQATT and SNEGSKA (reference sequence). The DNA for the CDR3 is TGCAGCGCGCCGCGGTCTGGTCAGAGCAAGAATGAGCAGTTCTTC. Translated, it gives CSAPRSGQSKNEQFF.

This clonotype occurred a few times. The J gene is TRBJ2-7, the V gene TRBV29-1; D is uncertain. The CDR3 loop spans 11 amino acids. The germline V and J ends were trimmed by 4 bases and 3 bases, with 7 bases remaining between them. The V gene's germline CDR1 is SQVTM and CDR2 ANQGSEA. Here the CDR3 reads CSVAHSYEQYF. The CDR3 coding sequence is TGCAGCGTTGCGCACAGCTACGAGCAGTACTTC.

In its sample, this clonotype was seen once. The CDR3 here is CASHFTGELFF. CDR3 DNA: TGCGCCAGCCATTTTACCGGGGAGCTGTTTTTT. This chain links TRBV5-1 with TRBJ2-2; D uncertain. Germline-derived CDR1 and CDR2 are SGHRS and YFSETQ. V was shortened by 7 bases and J by 5 bases, with 6 bases between the two germline ends. The CDR3 contains 11 residues.

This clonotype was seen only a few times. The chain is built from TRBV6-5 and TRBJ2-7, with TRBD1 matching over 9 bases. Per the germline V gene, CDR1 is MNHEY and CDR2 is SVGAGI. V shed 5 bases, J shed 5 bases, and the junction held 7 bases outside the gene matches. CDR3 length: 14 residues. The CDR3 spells CASSGWDRADEQYF. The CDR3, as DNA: TGTGCCAGCAGTGGCTGGGACAGGGCGGACGAGCAGTACTTC.

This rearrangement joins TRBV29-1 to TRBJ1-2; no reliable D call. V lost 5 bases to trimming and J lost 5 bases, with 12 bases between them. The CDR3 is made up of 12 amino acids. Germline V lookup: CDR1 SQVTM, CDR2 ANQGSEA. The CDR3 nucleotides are TGCAGCGTTCCTGTTTTGGCATATGGCTACACCTTC. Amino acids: CSVPVLAYGYTF.

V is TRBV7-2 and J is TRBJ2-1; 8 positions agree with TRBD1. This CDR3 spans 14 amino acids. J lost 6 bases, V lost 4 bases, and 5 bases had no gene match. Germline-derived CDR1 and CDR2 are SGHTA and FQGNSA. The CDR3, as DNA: TGTGCCAGCAGCTCCGGGACAGGTTCCAATGAGCAGTTCTTC. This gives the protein CASSSGTGSNEQFF.

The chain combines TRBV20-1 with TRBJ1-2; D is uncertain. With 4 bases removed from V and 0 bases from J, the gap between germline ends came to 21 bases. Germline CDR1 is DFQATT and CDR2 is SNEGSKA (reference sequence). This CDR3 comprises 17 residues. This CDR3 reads CSANPRHGPGANYGYTF. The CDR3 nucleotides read TGCAGTGCTAACCCAAGACATGGGCCTGGGGCTAACTATGGCTACACCTTC.

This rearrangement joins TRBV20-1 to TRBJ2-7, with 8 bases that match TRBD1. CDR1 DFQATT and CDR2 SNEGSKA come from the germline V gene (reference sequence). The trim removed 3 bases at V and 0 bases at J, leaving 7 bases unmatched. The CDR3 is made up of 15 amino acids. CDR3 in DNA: TGCAGTGCTAGTATCCGGACAGGGAGCTCCTACGAGCAGTACTTC. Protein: CSASIRTGSSYEQYF.

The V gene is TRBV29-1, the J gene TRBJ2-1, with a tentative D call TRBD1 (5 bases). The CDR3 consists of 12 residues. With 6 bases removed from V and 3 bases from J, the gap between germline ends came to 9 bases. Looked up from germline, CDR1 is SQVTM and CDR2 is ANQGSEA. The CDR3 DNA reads TGCAGCGTAGCCGACAGCTACAATGAGCAGTTCTTC. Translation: CSVADSYNEQFF.

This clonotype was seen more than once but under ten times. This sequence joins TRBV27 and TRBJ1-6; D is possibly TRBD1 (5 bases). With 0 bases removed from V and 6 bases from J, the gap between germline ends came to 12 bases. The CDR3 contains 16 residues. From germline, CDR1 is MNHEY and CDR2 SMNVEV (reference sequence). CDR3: CASSLSTGTPNSPLHF. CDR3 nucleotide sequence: TGTGCCAGCAGTTTATCGACGGGGACTCCTAATTCACCCCTCCACTTT.

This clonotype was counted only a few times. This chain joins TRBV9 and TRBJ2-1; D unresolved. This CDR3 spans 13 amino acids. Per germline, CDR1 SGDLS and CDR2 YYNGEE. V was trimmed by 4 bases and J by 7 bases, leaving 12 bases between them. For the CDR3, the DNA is TGTGCCAGCAGCCCGAGTGGGCAAAATGAGCAGTTCTTC. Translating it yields CASSPSGQNEQFF.

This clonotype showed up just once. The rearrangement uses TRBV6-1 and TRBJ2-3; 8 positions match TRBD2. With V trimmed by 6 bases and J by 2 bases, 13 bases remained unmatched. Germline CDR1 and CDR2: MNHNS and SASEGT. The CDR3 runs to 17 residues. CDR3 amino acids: CASRKGPGAGDTDTQYF. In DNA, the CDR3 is TGTGCCAGCAGGAAGGGGCCAGGAGCGGGGGACACAGATACGCAGTATTTT.

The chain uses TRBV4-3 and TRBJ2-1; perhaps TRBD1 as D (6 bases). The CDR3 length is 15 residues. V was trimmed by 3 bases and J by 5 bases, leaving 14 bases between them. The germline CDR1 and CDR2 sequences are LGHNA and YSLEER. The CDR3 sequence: CASSQQGINDNEQFF. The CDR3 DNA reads TGCGCCAGCAGCCAGCAGGGGATTAATGACAATGAGCAGTTCTTC.

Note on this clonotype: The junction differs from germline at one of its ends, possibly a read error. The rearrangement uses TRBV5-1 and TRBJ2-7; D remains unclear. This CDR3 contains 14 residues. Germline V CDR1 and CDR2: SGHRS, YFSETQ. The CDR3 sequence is CASSLDLSSYEQYF. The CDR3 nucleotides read TGTGCCAGCAGCTTAGATCTGAGCTCCTACGAGCAGTACTTC.

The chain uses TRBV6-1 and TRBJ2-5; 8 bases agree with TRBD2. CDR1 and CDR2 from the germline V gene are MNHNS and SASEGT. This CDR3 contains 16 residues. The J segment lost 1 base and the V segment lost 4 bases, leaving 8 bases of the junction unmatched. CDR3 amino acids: CASSARGGKIQETQYF. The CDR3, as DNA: TGTGCCAGCAGTGCTCGGGGGGGAAAGATCCAAGAGACCCAGTACTTC.

The CDR3 DNA sequence: TGTGCCAGCAGCTCCTTTCCCAGGACTAGCACAGATACGCAGTATTTT. Residues: CASSSFPRTSTDTQYF. The rearrangement uses TRBV5-8 and TRBJ2-3, with a tentative D call TRBD2 (5 bases). CDR3 length: 16 residues. CDR1 is SGHTS, CDR2 YDEGEE, per germline. The V end lost 3 bases, the J end lost 0 bases, and 14 bases lay between the germline ends.

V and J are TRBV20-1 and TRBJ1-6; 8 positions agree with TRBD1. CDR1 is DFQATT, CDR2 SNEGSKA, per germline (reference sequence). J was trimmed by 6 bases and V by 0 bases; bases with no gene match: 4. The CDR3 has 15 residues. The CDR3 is CSARDGQGVNSPLHF. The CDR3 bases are TGCAGTGCTAGAGATGGACAGGGCGTTAATTCACCCCTCCACTTT.